This is a list of T cell receptor beta chains from one sample in a study of blood T cell repertoires in COVID-19. Clones were sequenced by immunoSEQ multiplex PCR, and TCRdb holds only the in-frame ones, with some missing. The profile shows just over 95,000 clones, about nine tenths of them singletons. Sequences were obtained from peripheral blood. The receptors originated from a man between 45 and 60 years old with acute or convalescent COVID-19. Both conserved end residues are part of each CDR3. D genes are given only for firm matches. Some rows mark clone size as missing; the rest say once, few, many or name a class of expanded clone.

>-|TRBV15|13|-|TRBJ2-1
TGTGCCACCACTCGCGGGACCTCCAATGAGCAGTTCTTC
CATTRGTSNEQFF
>-|TRBV19|15|TRBD2|TRBJ2-2
TGTGCCAGTAGGGGCGGACTAGCGGGAGACGGGGAGCTGTTTTTT
CASRGGLAGDGELFF
>-|TRBV6-5|14|TRBD1|TRBJ2-5
TGTGCCAGCAGGGACAGGGGGAGTCTAGAGACCCAGTACTTC
CASRDRGSLETQYF
>-|TRBV5-1|15|-|TRBJ1-1
TGCGCCAGCAGCTTGGTTACAGGGCCGAACACTGAAGCTTTCTTT
CASSLVTGPNTEAFF
>-|TRBV30|14|-|TRBJ2-3
TGTGCCTGGAGTAAGGACCCCCAGGGAGATACGCAGTATTTT
CAWSKDPQGDTQYF
>-|TRBV7-7|14|TRBD2|TRBJ2-1
TGTGCCCTCGGGGGGGGACTAGCAGGGAATGAGCAGTTCTTC
CALGGGLAGNEQFF
>-|TRBV14|14|-|TRBJ2-1
TGTGCCAGCAGCCAAGAACGGCGGAACAATGAGCAGTTCTTC
CASSQERRNNEQFF
>-|TRBV30|13|TRBD1|TRBJ1-1
TGTGCCTGGAGTGGGACAGGGAGCACTGAAGCTTTCTTT
CAWSGTGSTEAFF
>-|TRBV7-6|15|TRBD1|TRBJ1-5
TGTGCCAGCAGCCCCCTCAGGGGGAAGAATCAGCCCCAGCATTTT
CASSPLRGKNQPQHF
>-|TRBV7-2|14|-|TRBJ1-1
TGTGCCAGCACCAATGGAGGGGTTCGCACTGAAGCTTTCTTT
CASTNGGVRTEAFF
>-|TRBV29-1|14|TRBD1|TRBJ1-2
TGCAGCGTCGCTACAGACAGGACAGGGGATGGCTACACCTTC
CSVATDRTGDGYTF
>-|TRBV15|17|-|TRBJ1-3
TGTGCCACCAGCAGAGACGAACAGGGAGCATTTGGAAACACCATATATTTT
CATSRDEQGAFGNTIYF
>-|TRBV7-8|14|TRBD1|TRBJ1-1
TGTGCCAGCAGCTTAGACAGGGGGCCGACTGAAGCTTTCTTT
CASSLDRGPTEAFF
>-|TRBV7-8|14|-|TRBJ1-1
TGTGCCAGCAGCTTAGCACAGGTGAACACTGAAGCTTTCTTT
CASSLAQVNTEAFF
>-|TRBV19|14|-|TRBJ1-1
TGTGCCAGTAGTACGACCCAAAACAGGGACCAAGCTTTCTTT
CASSTTQNRDQAFF
>-|TRBV18|17|TRBD2|TRBJ2-1
TGTGCCAGCTCCCCCCGGACTAGCGGGAGCACCTACAATGAGCAGTTCTTC
CASSPRTSGSTYNEQFF
>-|TRBV9|13|-|TRBJ2-3
TGTGCCAGCAGCGTAGGGAGGCCGGATACGCAGTATTTT
CASSVGRPDTQYF
>-|TRBV2|13|-|TRBJ1-2
TGTGCCAGCAGCGGGACACCTAACTATGGCTACACCTTC
CASSGTPNYGYTF
>-|TRBV2|13|-|TRBJ2-7
TGTGCCAGCAGTACCCCCTTCAGGGGCAAGCAGTACTTC
CASSTPFRGKQYF
>-|TRBV5-6|13|-|TRBJ1-5
TGTGCCAGCAGCTTCCTGCGAACGGGGCCCCAGCATTTT
CASSFLRTGPQHF
>once|TRBV11-2|16|-|TRBJ1-2
TGTGCCAGCAGCTTAGCCCCGGCAGGTTCACGCTATGGCTACACCTTC
CASSLAPAGSRYGYTF
>-|TRBV19|16|TRBD1|TRBJ2-7
TGTGCCAGTAGCCTACTTCAGGGGGCTAAAGCCTACGAGCAGTACTTC
CASSLLQGAKAYEQYF
>-|TRBV5-1|17|-|TRBJ2-6
TGCGCCAGCAGCGCGGGCCTGGGTTACTCTGGGGCCAACGTCCTGACTTTC
CASSAGLGYSGANVLTF
>-|TRBV7-2|13|-|TRBJ1-1
TGTGCCAGCAGCTCCCAAATGGGCGGGAAAGCTTTCTTT
CASSSQMGGKAFF
>-|TRBV19|12|-|TRBJ2-2
TGTGCCAGTACCTCAGGGGCCGGGGAGCTGTTTTTT
CASTSGAGELFF
>-|TRBV5-1|14|-|TRBJ1-2
TGCGCCAGCAGCTTGGTACAGGGAAACTATGGCTACACCTTC
CASSLVQGNYGYTF
>-|TRBV20-1|11|-|TRBJ2-5
TGCAGTGCTAGAGATCCGGAGACCCAGTACTTC
CSARDPETQYF
>-|TRBV19|14|-|TRBJ1-2
TGTGCCAGTAGTGCCGGAGTGGCAAACTATGGCTACACCTTC
CASSAGVANYGYTF
>-|TRBV7-7|13|-|TRBJ2-1
TGTGCCAGCAGCTTAGGAGGGGGGGACGAGCAGTTCTTC
CASSLGGGDEQFF
>-|TRBV21-1|16|-|TRBJ2-2
TGTGCCAGCAGCAAGAGGGCTATATTGTGCACCGGGGAGCTGTTTTTT
CASSKRAILCTGELFF
>-|TRBV12-2|18|-|TRBJ2-3
TGTGCAAGTCGCTTAAACCCCCCCCGGGAGGCAAGCACAGATACGCAGTATTTT
CASRLNPPREASTDTQYF
>few|TRBV7-9|14|-|TRBJ2-3
TGTGCCAGCACCAAGGGAGCCCGGCGGGATACGCAGTATTTT
CASTKGARRDTQYF
>-|TRBV24-1|14|-|TRBJ1-1
TGTGCCACCAGTGATACCTCCTACGGGGCTGAAGCTTTCTTT
CATSDTSYGAEAFF
>few|TRBV5-4|15|-|TRBJ1-3
TGTGCCAGCAGCTTGGATTCCAACTCTGGAAACACCATATATTTT
CASSLDSNSGNTIYF
>-|TRBV18|13|-|TRBJ2-5
TGTGCCAGCTCACCCGGCGGAGCGGAGACCCAGTACTTC
CASSPGGAETQYF
>-|TRBV9|19|TRBD2|TRBJ2-3
TGTGCCAGCACCCCATATGGGGATAGCGGGAGGGACAGCACAGATACGCAGTATTTT
CASTPYGDSGRDSTDTQYF
>-|TRBV6-1|16|-|TRBJ1-6
TGTGCCAGCAGTGGCCCCAAGGACATATATAATTCACCCCTCCACTTT
CASSGPKDIYNSPLHF
>-|TRBV24-1|13|TRBD1|TRBJ1-2
TGTGCCACCAGTGATCCCGGACAGGGCGGCTACACCTTC
CATSDPGQGGYTF
>-|TRBV23-1|16|-|TRBJ2-5
TGCGCCAGCAGTCAATTTTGGACACTATCAGGGGAGACCCAGTACTTC
CASSQFWTLSGETQYF
>-|TRBV6-5|13|-|TRBJ1-1
TGTGCCAGCAGTTACCAGGGATACACTGAAGCTTTCTTT
CASSYQGYTEAFF
>-|TRBV6-5|12|-|TRBJ2-7
TGTGCCAGCAGCATCAGTGGCTACGAGCAGTACTTC
CASSISGYEQYF
>-|TRBV9|15|-|TRBJ1-4
TGTGCCAGCAGCGCGAGGGGGGGCGCCGGGGAAAAACTGTTTTTT
CASSARGGAGEKLFF
>-|TRBV15|14|-|TRBJ2-7
TGTGCCACCAGCAGAGAGGGGGGAGGATACGAGCAGTACTTC
CATSREGGGYEQYF
>-|TRBV6-5|11|TRBD2|TRBJ2-7
TGTGCCACCCTATCGGGAGGCGAGCAGTACTTC
CATLSGGEQYF
>-|TRBV7-8|11|-|TRBJ2-3
TGTGCCAGCAGCCTGTCTGATACGCAGTATTTT
CASSLSDTQYF
>-|TRBV24-1|15|-|TRBJ1-1
TGTGCCACCAGTGCAGGGTCAGAAATAAACACTGAAGCTTTCTTT
CATSAGSEINTEAFF
>-|TRBV7-2|15|TRBD1|TRBJ1-5
TGTGCCAGCAGCTTGGGGGACAGGGTAAATCAGCCCCAGCATTTT
CASSLGDRVNQPQHF
>once|TRBV5-4|14|TRBD1|TRBJ1-5
TGTGCCAGCAGCCCTGGGACAGGGGGTTTGCCCCAGCATTTT
CASSPGTGGLPQHF
>once|TRBV25-1|14|TRBD1|TRBJ2-5
TGTGCCAGCAGTATGGGGACAGGGGTCGAGACCCAGTACTTC
CASSMGTGVETQYF
>-|TRBV5-5|14|-|TRBJ2-3
TGTGCCAGCAGCTTGTCAAGCCTCCCCCATACGCAGTATTTT
CASSLSSLPHTQYF
>-|TRBV30|11|-|TRBJ2-5
TGTGCCTGGGGGAGCGTTCAGACCCAGTACTTC
CAWGSVQTQYF